A single sample gave rise to the 19 T cell receptor beta chains below, sequenced in a study of identical twins. TCRdb reprocessed the 5' RACE reads via MiXCR and lists one record per CDR3 protein. Seen here are roughly 720,000 distinct CDR3 sequences, 15% to 20% observed once, and the top ten hold about an eighth. The data also belong to a second study, concerning T cells expressing NK-cell markers.

Sequencing was carried out using PBMCs. These receptors all come from a woman between 18 and 29 years old in good health.

This clonotype was seen more than once but under ten times. The chain couples TRBV20-1 to TRBJ2-2; no firm D call. Germline V gives CDR1 DFQATT, CDR2 SNEGSKA (reference sequence). The V end lost 3 bases, the J end lost 1 base, and 3 bases lay between the germline ends. This CDR3 spans 12 amino acids. This chain's CDR3 is CSASVNTGELFF. The DNA of the CDR3 is TGCAGTGCTAGCGTGAACACCGGGGAGCTGTTTTTT.

The table lists this clonotype with a few counts. This rearrangement joins TRBV20-1 to TRBJ2-5; 9 bases match TRBD2. Germline CDR1 DFQATT, CDR2 SNEGSKA (reference sequence). The CDR3 loop spans 14 amino acids. The junction had 7 bases not matched to a gene; V was cut back by 3 bases and J by 5 bases. CDR3 residues: CSASPASGVETQYF. DNA for the CDR3: TGCAGTGCTAGTCCCGCTAGCGGGGTTGAGACCCAGTACTTC.

Many counts were recorded for this clonotype. The rearrangement links TRBV10-1 to TRBJ2-1, with 9 bases lining up with TRBD2. Trimming at V came to 0 bases and at J to 10 bases, leaving 4 bases not matched to a gene. The germline CDR1 and CDR2 sequences are WNHNN and SYGVQD (reference sequence). The CDR3 spans 14 residues. CDR3 sequence (DNA): TGCGCCAGCAGTGAGTCCCGGCGGGAGGGGGAGCAGTTCTTC. Its translation is CASSESRREGEQFF.

The chain has TRBV12-3 or TRBV12-4 and TRBJ2-2; no firm D call. Trimming took off 2 bases at V and 3 bases at J, with 7 bases between the two ends. The CDR3 length is 14 residues. CDR3: CASSLWGYTGELFF. For the CDR3, the DNA is TGTGCCAGCAGTTTATGGGGTTACACCGGGGAGCTGTTTTTT.

This clonotype has a handful of counts. This chain uses TRBV6-5 with TRBJ1-1; TRBD1 might be the D (6 bases). Germline V gives CDR1 MNHEY, CDR2 SVGAGI. V was trimmed by 1 base and J by 2 bases, leaving 11 bases between them. The CDR3 spans 15 residues. CDR3 sequence (DNA): TGTGCCAGCAGTTACTGGAAGGGGGGAAACACTGAAGCTTTCTTT. Protein: CASSYWKGGNTEAFF.

J is TRBJ2-1 and V is TRBV20-1; D may be TRBD1 or TRBD2 (5 bases each). The CDR3 spans 13 residues. Trimming removed 7 bases at V and 5 bases at J, with 15 bases between. Germline lookup yields CDR1 DFQATT and CDR2 SNEGSKA (reference sequence). CDR3 nucleotides: TGCAGTGTAATCCGGGACGGGGACAATGAGCAGTTCTTC. Its translation is CSVIRDGDNEQFF.

The chain combines TRBV12-3 or TRBV12-4 with TRBJ2-1; tentatively, D is TRBD2 (6 bases). The CDR3 covers 15 residues. Trimming shortened V by 6 bases and J by 5 bases, and 17 bases separated the two germline ends. CDR3 bases: TGTGCCAGCAGACCGGGACTCGGCGGGGACAATGAGCAGTTCTTC. Translated: CASRPGLGGDNEQFF.

This clonotype was seen many times. The chain joins TRBV6-1 to TRBJ2-7; D gene uncertain. Between the trimmed V and J ends, which lost 4 bases and 2 bases, there was a span of 18 bases. The CDR3 spans 16 residues. The germline CDR1 and CDR2 sequences are MNHNS and SASEGT. This chain's CDR3 is CASSASRLSGTYEQYF. CDR3 coding DNA: TGTGCCAGCAGTGCCTCCCGACTTTCCGGAACCTACGAGCAGTACTTC.

This clonotype was picked up a small number of times. The V and J genes are TRBV6-1 and TRBJ2-1; perhaps TRBD1 as D (5 bases). The CDR3 loop spans 11 amino acids. Deletions cut 8 bases from V and 8 bases from J, with 10 bases between. From germline, CDR1 is MNHNS and CDR2 SASEGT. CDR3 protein: CASFQGYEQFF. The DNA of the CDR3 is TGTGCCAGCTTTCAGGGTTATGAGCAGTTCTTC.

The chain links TRBV20-1 to TRBJ2-3, with TRBD2 identical over 8 bases. The germline V gene encodes CDR1 DFQATT and CDR2 SNEGSKA (reference sequence). CDR3 length: 18 amino acids. The trim removed 0 bases at V and 0 bases at J, leaving 11 bases unmatched. CDR3 loop: CSARDIRPLAVSTDTQYF. The DNA of the CDR3 is TGCAGTGCTAGAGATATTCGCCCACTAGCGGTGAGCACAGATACGCAGTATTTT.

The V call is TRBV2, the J call TRBJ2-2, with D possibly being TRBD1 (6 bases). Trimming cost V 6 bases and J 0 bases, with 17 bases left between them. Germline CDR1 and CDR2: SNHLY and FYNNEI. This CDR3 region has 17 residues. The chain's CDR3 is CASRNQVDSANTGELFF. CDR3 sequence (DNA): TGTGCCAGCAGGAACCAGGTGGACAGCGCGAACACCGGGGAGCTGTTTTTT.

The chain employs TRBV10-3 and TRBJ2-2; 11 nucleotides agree with TRBD2. This CDR3 is 17 amino acids long. Losses at the gene ends were 4 bases for V and 2 bases for J; bases not matched to a gene: 6. In germline, CDR1 is ENHRY, CDR2 SYGVKD. The CDR3 coding sequence is TGTGCCATCAGTGGGATAGCGGGAGGGCCAAACACCGGGGAGCTGTTTTTT. Residues: CAISGIAGGPNTGELFF.

This clonotype was counted a few times. V is TRBV6-1 and J is TRBJ2-3; the match to TRBD2 covers 7 bases. Germline lookup yields CDR1 MNHNS and CDR2 SASEGT. The ends lost 5 bases at V and 1 base at J; junction bases unmatched: 3. This CDR3 has 14 amino acids. The CDR3 nucleotides read TGTGCCAGCAGTATCAGCGGGGGCACAGATACGCAGTATTTT. It encodes CASSISGGTDTQYF.

This clonotype was counted between two and nine times. This chain links TRBV15 with TRBJ2-3; D is unclear. Trimming took 7 bases from V and 6 from J, leaving 14 bases between them. The V gene's germline CDR1 is LNHNV and CDR2 YYDKDF (reference sequence). This CDR3 has 13 amino acids. The CDR3: CATNSILWDTQYF. CDR3 nucleotides: TGTGCCACCAACAGCATCCTGTGGGATACGCAGTATTTT. The variable domain in full, completed from reference TRBV15 and TRBJ2-3, reads DAMVIQNPRYQVTQFGKPVTLSCSQTLNHNVMYWYQQKSSQAPKLLFHYYDKDFNNEADTPDNFQSRRPNTSFCFLDIRSPGLGDTAMYLCATNSILWDTQYFGPGTRLTVL.

This clonotype was observed at least ten times. The chain uses TRBV6-6 and TRBJ2-3; D unclear. The germline CDR1 and CDR2 sequences are MNHNY and SVGAGI (reference sequence). The length of the CDR3 is 12 residues. Deletions cut 5 bases from V and 5 bases from J, with 8 bases between. The CDR3 reads CASSTQRDTQYF. As DNA, the CDR3 is TGTGCCAGCAGTACACAACGAGATACGCAGTATTTT.

This clonotype was counted a few times. This chain uses TRBV27 with TRBJ2-7; TRBD2 agrees at 11 bases. From germline, CDR1 is MNHEY and CDR2 SMNVEV (reference sequence). The CDR3 totals 15 residues. V was pared by 6 bases and J by 3 bases, with 7 bases of the junction left unmatched. This CDR3 is CASSLLAGVLYEQYF. The CDR3 nucleotides read TGTGCCAGCAGCCTACTAGCGGGAGTCCTCTACGAGCAGTACTTC.

This clonotype turned up a few times. The chain has TRBV7-2 and TRBJ2-3; maybe TRBD1 (5 bases). Deletions cut 1 base from V and 0 bases from J, with 11 bases between. This CDR3 contains 16 residues. Germline lookup yields CDR1 SGHTA and CDR2 FQGNSA. The CDR3 protein is CASSLGTLTSTDTQYF. Here the CDR3 DNA reads TGTGCCAGCAGCTTAGGGACACTGACTAGCACAGATACGCAGTATTTT.

This clonotype has a handful of counts. CDR3 nucleotides: TGTGCCAGCAGCTTCGGGACAGGGTGGAACATTCAGTACTTC. This translates into CASSFGTGWNIQYF. The chain combines TRBV7-9 with TRBJ2-4, with 9 bases identical to TRBD1. Germline V lookup: CDR1 SEHNR, CDR2 FQNEAQ (reference sequence). Germline trimming cut 3 bases from V and 7 bases from J; bases unmatched to any gene: 4. This CDR3 spans 14 amino acids. The full variable domain, in which reference TRBV7-9 and TRBJ2-4 provide the parts outside the CDR3, is DTGVSQNPRHKITKRGQNVTFRCDPISEHNRLYWYRQTLGQGPEFLTYFQNEAQLEKSRLLSDRFSAERPKGSFSTLEIQRTEQGDSAMYLCASSFGTGWNIQYFGAGTRLSVL.

The chain has TRBV3-1 and TRBJ1-2; D remains unclear. This CDR3 region has 13 residues. Trimming pared 0 bases from V and 6 bases from J, leaving 8 bases between. Germline V gives CDR1 LGHDT, CDR2 YNNKEL (reference sequence). The CDR3 reads CASSQEGVDGYTF. The CDR3, as DNA: TGTGCCAGCAGCCAAGAAGGCGTAGATGGCTACACCTTC.